The source of this T cell receptor beta chain is a study of T cells after yellow fever vaccination. The CDR3 covers 15 residues. V lost 3 bases and J 4 bases, leaving 12 bases between the germline ends. Germline V gives CDR1 SEHNR, CDR2 FQNEAQ (reference sequence). MiXCR, applied by TCRdb to the 5' RACE reads, yields one record per CDR3 protein. There are around 550,000 distinct CDR3 sequences in the sample; 15% to 20% occur only once, and 14% lies in the top ten. This clonotype was recorded at least ten times. The TCR sequence derives from a man under 40 who received the YFV17D yellow fever vaccine. The chain joins TRBV7-9 to TRBJ1-4; a weak D match, TRBD1 (5 bases). Sequenced material: PBMCs, taken 15 days after the yellow fever booster vaccination. The CDR3 loop reads CASSFFGDGNEKLFF. The CDR3, as DNA: TGTGCCAGCAGCTTTTTCGGGGACGGTAATGAAAAACTGTTTTTT.